This TCR beta chain came from a study of CXCR3-negative and CXCR3-positive naive CD8 T cells. With regard to this clonotype: As yet, its antigen is unknown.

The authors prepared UMI-labeled TRB cDNA libraries by 5' RACE. One entry per CDR3 protein, without DNA, is what TCRdb gives after re-calling the 5' RACE reads. Here the sample table reports about 28,000 distinct CDR3 sequences. Notes on the study in general: Comparison of naive CXCR3-negative and CXCR3-positive cells revealed similar TRBV-TRBJ usage, while memory cells differed. Both naive subsets carried similar amounts of surface CD5, so TCR strength was inferred from TRB CDR3 properties.

The CDR3 is 17 residues long. Germline V gives CDR1 MDHEN, CDR2 SYDVKM. The V gene is TRBV28, the J gene TRBJ2-3; TCRdb's D call, TRBD1, is unchecked because there is no DNA. The clonotype was recovered from a human donor in good health. Some clones in this sample may be carry-over from other donors' samples. What was sequenced was memory CD8+ T cells from blood. The CDR3 loop is CASSSPTWGSGTDTQYF.